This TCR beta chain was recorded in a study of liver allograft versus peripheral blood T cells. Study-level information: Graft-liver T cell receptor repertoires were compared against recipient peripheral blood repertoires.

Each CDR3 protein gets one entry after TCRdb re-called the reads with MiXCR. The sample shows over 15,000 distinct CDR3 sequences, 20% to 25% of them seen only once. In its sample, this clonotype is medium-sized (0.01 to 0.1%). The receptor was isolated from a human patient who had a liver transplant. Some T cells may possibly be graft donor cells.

This CDR3 reads CATSDLDRDQETQYF. The DNA of the CDR3 is TGTGCCACCAGTGATTTAGACAGGGACCAAGAGACCCAGTACTTC. The chain is built from TRBV24-1 and TRBJ2-5, with 7 nucleotides matching TRBD1. Looked up from germline, CDR1 is KGHDR and CDR2 is SFDVKD. The CDR3 covers 15 residues. The junction had 1 base not matched to a gene; V was cut back by 1 base and J by 0 bases.